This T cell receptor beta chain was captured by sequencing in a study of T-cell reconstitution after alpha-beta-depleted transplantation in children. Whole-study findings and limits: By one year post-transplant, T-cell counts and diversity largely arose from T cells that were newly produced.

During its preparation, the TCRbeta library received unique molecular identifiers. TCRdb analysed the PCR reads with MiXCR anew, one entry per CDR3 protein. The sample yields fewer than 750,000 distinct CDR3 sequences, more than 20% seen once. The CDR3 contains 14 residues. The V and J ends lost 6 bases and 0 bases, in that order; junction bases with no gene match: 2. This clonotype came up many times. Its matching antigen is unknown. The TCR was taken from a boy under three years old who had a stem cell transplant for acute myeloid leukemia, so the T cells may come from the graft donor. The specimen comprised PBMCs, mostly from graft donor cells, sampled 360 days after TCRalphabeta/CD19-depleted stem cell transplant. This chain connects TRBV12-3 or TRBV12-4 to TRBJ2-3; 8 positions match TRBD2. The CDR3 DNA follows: TGTGCCAGCAGGCGGGGGGCTAGCACAGATACGCAGTATTTT. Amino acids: CASRRGASTDTQYF.